These 29 T cell receptor beta chains originate from one sample sequenced in a study of blood T cells in healthy people across ages. Primers used in a second PCR of roughly 7 to 11 cycles were a sample-barcoded 5' primer and a J-beta primer mix. TCRdb re-derived calls from the 5' RACE reads in MiXCR, one entry per CDR3 protein. The sample has more than 700,000 distinct CDR3 sequences, around half seen once. Sample: blood. The receptors were gathered from a man at least 80 years old in good health.

The chain joins TRBV24-1 to TRBJ2-5; D may be TRBD1 or TRBD2 (5 bases each). V gave up 4 bases and J gave up 8 bases, with 13 bases separating them. Germline values: CDR1 KGHDR, CDR2 SFDVKD. There are 13 residues in the CDR3. CDR3 loop: CATSEGRFVTQYF. The CDR3, as DNA: TGTGCCACCAGTGAGGGACGGTTTGTAACCCAGTACTTC.

This sequence joins TRBV2 and TRBJ2-5; 8 bases line up with TRBD1. The J call is in doubt because the DNA end fits TRBJ2-7 better. Per the germline V gene, CDR1 is SNHLY and CDR2 is FYNNEI. CDR3 length: 12 residues. CDR3 region: CASSTTGGEQYF. The CDR3 nucleotides are TGTGCCAGCAGTACCACAGGGGGCGAGCAGTACTTC.

A single count supports this clonotype. The V gene is TRBV11-2, the J gene TRBJ2-1; D is perhaps TRBD2 (5 bases). The CDR3 is 15 amino acids. V lost 5 bases and J lost 2, with 13 bases in between. The germline V gene encodes CDR1 SGHAT and CDR2 FQNNGV. CDR3 nucleotides: TGTGCCAGCAGCAATCTTCTAGCCACCTACAATGAGCAGTTCTTC. This sequence encodes CASSNLLATYNEQFF.

This clonotype turned up a few times. This chain uses TRBV29-1 with TRBJ2-1; D is perhaps TRBD2 (6 bases). Germline V gene sequence: CDR1 SQVTM, CDR2 ANQGSEA. This CDR3 comprises 13 residues. V gave up 6 bases and J gave up 6 bases, with 15 bases separating them. CDR3 nucleotides: TGCAGCGTGAGACTAGGGACTGGCAATGAGCAGTTCTTC. Its translation is CSVRLGTGNEQFF.

The chain is built from TRBV12-3 or TRBV12-4 and TRBJ2-4, with 11 nucleotides matching TRBD2. The CDR3 has 16 residues. V was pared by 3 bases and J by 4 bases, with 5 bases of the junction left unmatched. The chain's CDR3 is CASSFSSGRTKNIQYF. For the CDR3, the DNA is TGTGCCAGCAGTTTTTCTAGCGGGAGGACTAAAAACATTCAGTACTTC.

The chain combines TRBV6-5 with TRBJ2-5; D possibly corresponds to TRBD1 (6 bases). The CDR3 has 12 amino acids. Trimming took off 8 bases at V and 1 base at J, with 8 bases between the two ends. Germline lookup yields CDR1 MNHEY and CDR2 SVGAGI. The CDR3 region is CASLDSQETQYF. CDR3 in DNA: TGTGCCAGCTTGGACAGCCAAGAGACCCAGTACTTC.

This sequence joins TRBV6-5 and TRBJ1-3; D gene uncertain. CDR3 length: 15 residues. The V end was cut by 6 bases, the J end by 0 bases, with 12 bases between. Germline V gene lookup returns CDR1 MNHEY and CDR2 SVGAGI. The chain's CDR3 is CASSTGLISGNTIYF. CDR3 nucleotide sequence: TGTGCCAGCAGCACCGGACTGATCTCTGGAAACACCATATATTTT.

This clonotype was observed a few times. The rearrangement uses TRBV29-1 and TRBJ2-3, with a tentative D call TRBD2 (5 bases). Germline values: CDR1 SQVTM, CDR2 ANQGSEA. This CDR3 spans 15 amino acids. Trimming took off 4 bases at V and 0 bases at J, with 14 bases between the two ends. DNA of the CDR3: TGCAGCGTTGGGAGGCAGGCGACTAGCACAGATACGCAGTATTTT. Protein sequence: CSVGRQATSTDTQYF.

This clonotype was counted only a few times. The rearrangement uses TRBV7-2 and TRBJ2-5, with unresolved D. The germline V gene has CDR1 SGHTA and CDR2 FQGNSA. CDR3 length: 14 amino acids. The V end was cut by 1 base, the J end by 5 bases, with 11 bases between. CDR3 sequence: CASSLGASRETQYF. DNA of the CDR3: TGTGCCAGCAGCTTAGGGGCCTCTCGGGAGACCCAGTACTTC.

This chain joins TRBV3-1 and TRBJ2-7; D is uncertain. Germline V CDR1 and CDR2: LGHDT, YNNKEL (reference sequence). V was pared by 1 base and J by 2 bases, with 9 bases between. The CDR3 has 14 residues. The CDR3 DNA reads as TGTGCCAGCAGCCAAGGGGTTAGAGCCTACGAGCAGTACTTC. It codes for CASSQGVRAYEQYF.

This sequence joins TRBV28 and TRBJ2-7; 8 bases fit TRBD1. The DNA matches TRBJ2-5 better at its end, which makes the J call doubtful. The germline gives CDR1 MDHEN, CDR2 SYDVKM. The CDR3 is 16 residues long. CDR3 in amino acids: CASSLYPTGGSVTQYF. The CDR3 DNA reads as TGTGCCAGCAGCCTTTACCCTACAGGGGGGTCGGTGACCCAGTACTTC.

The gene calls are TRBV24-1 and TRBJ2-1; 9 bases line up with TRBD2. The CDR3 is 16 residues long. Germline V gives CDR1 KGHDR, CDR2 SFDVKD. Losses at the gene ends were 0 bases for V and 7 bases for J; bases not matched to a gene: 6. The CDR3 loop reads CATSDLASGTRNEQFF. The CDR3 nucleotides read TGTGCCACCAGTGATTTGGCTAGCGGGACAAGGAATGAGCAGTTCTTC.

This clonotype was found a few times. The chain is built from TRBV29-1 and TRBJ1-2; 9 bases line up with TRBD1. Losses at the gene ends were 4 bases for V and 8 bases for J; bases not matched to a gene: 8. Germline V lookup: CDR1 SQVTM, CDR2 ANQGSEA. This CDR3 has 13 amino acids. CDR3 sequence (DNA): TGCAGCGTTGGGACCGGGACAGGGTTCGGCTACACCTTC. Protein: CSVGTGTGFGYTF.

This clonotype was detected only once. The gene calls are TRBV20-1 and TRBJ2-3, with TRBD2 matching 7 bases. The germline gives CDR1 DFQATT, CDR2 SNEGSKA (reference sequence). This CDR3 is 15 amino acids long. Trimming took 4 bases from V and 2 from J; bases not matched to a gene: 9. The CDR3: CSAKDRTSVTDTQYF. CDR3 coding DNA: TGCAGTGCTAAAGATAGGACTAGTGTCACAGATACGCAGTATTTT.

This clonotype was recorded a few times. CDR3 residues: CASSHRLSSYEQYF. The CDR3 DNA reads TGTGCCAGCAGTCACCGTCTTAGCTCCTACGAGCAGTACTTC. The V call is TRBV12-3 or TRBV12-4, the J call TRBJ2-7; D not certain. Trimming stripped 5 bases from V and 0 bases from J, with 11 bases between. The CDR3 contains 14 residues.

This clonotype was counted only a few times. The rearrangement uses TRBV2 and TRBJ2-7, with D unresolved. Germline CDR1 is SNHLY and CDR2 is FYNNEI. Trimming pared 2 bases from V and 0 bases from J, leaving 5 bases between. This CDR3 is built from 13 residues. Written as DNA, the CDR3 is TGTGCCAGCAGTGAATTCCACTCCTACGAGCAGTACTTC. Translation: CASSEFHSYEQYF. Full variable domain (remainder filled in from reference TRBV2 and TRBJ2-7): EPEVTQTPSHQVTQMGQEVILRCVPISNHLYFYWYRQILGQKVEFLVSFYNNEISEKSEIFDDQFSVERPDGSNFTLKIRSTKLEDSAMYFCASSEFHSYEQYFGPGTRLTVT.

The sample holds a few counts of this clonotype. V and J are TRBV29-1 and TRBJ1-2; D perhaps matches TRBD1 (6 bases). V lost 6 bases and J lost 2, with 19 bases in between. Germline loops: CDR1 SQVTM, CDR2 ANQGSEA. The CDR3 is 15 residues long. The CDR3 DNA follows: TGCAGCGTCGGAAGGGGGTCAGGGGTAAACTATGGCTACACCTTC. This encodes CSVGRGSGVNYGYTF.

This clonotype occurred once. This rearrangement joins TRBV28 to TRBJ2-5, with a possible D match to TRBD2 (6 bases). This CDR3 comprises 13 residues. CDR1 and CDR2 (germline): MDHEN, SYDVKM. Trimming took off 5 bases at V and 7 bases at J, with 14 bases between the two ends. CDR3 bases: TGTGCCAGCAGTCTGACCGGGCGGGGGACCCAGTACTTC. Encoded protein: CASSLTGRGTQYF.

The V call is TRBV5-1, the J call TRBJ2-1; 14 bases are shared with TRBD2. Germline CDR1 is SGHRS and CDR2 is YFSETQ. The CDR3 has 18 residues. V trimming: 6 bases; J trimming: 6 bases; junction bases outside the gene matches: 14. CDR3 in DNA: TGCGCCAGCACTAAAACCGCTAAGGGGACTAGCGGGGGCAATGAGCAGTTCTTC. It yields the protein CASTKTAKGTSGGNEQFF.

The chain uses TRBV7-3 and TRBJ2-1; TRBD2 matches 13 bases. The V segment lost 5 bases and the J segment 6 bases; nucleotides outside the gene matches: 7. Germline CDR1 SGHTA, CDR2 FQGTGA. This CDR3 spans 16 amino acids. The CDR3 here is CASSPKTSGRINEQFF. CDR3 DNA: TGTGCCAGCAGCCCCAAGACTAGCGGGAGGATCAATGAGCAGTTCTTC.

This clonotype showed up just a few times. This chain connects TRBV29-1 to TRBJ2-3; possible D gene TRBD2, 6 bases. The CDR3 is made up of 13 amino acids. From germline, CDR1 is SQVTM and CDR2 ANQGSEA. V was cut by 5 bases and J by 2 bases, with 11 bases left in between. The CDR3 nucleotides read TGCAGCGTTTCGGGACTTGTCACAGATACGCAGTATTTT. Translation gives CSVSGLVTDTQYF.

The chain uses TRBV10-3 and TRBJ2-3, with D possibly TRBD2 on 6 matching bases. The CDR3 is made up of 13 amino acids. V lost 0 bases, J lost 5 bases, and 6 bases lay in between. In germline, CDR1 is ENHRY, CDR2 SYGVKD. CDR3 in amino acids: CAISESGGDTQYF. CDR3 sequence (DNA): TGTGCCATCAGTGAGTCGGGGGGAGATACGCAGTATTTT.

This clonotype came up a few times. The chain recombines TRBV7-8 with TRBJ2-6, with 7 bases that match TRBD2. V was clipped by 3 bases and J by 2 bases; unmatched bases: 13. CDR1 and CDR2 (germline): SGHVS, FQNEAQ. The CDR3 totals 19 residues. CDR3 amino acids: CASSLGGLALGTGANVLTF. The CDR3 bases are TGTGCCAGCAGCTTGGGGGGGTTGGCTCTGGGCACTGGGGCCAACGTCCTGACTTTC.

The genes are TRBV5-6 and TRBJ2-3; 7 bases are shared with TRBD2. The germline CDR1 and CDR2 sequences are SGHDT and YYEEEE. The CDR3 contains 15 residues. J lost 3 bases, V lost 4 bases, and 8 bases had no gene match. DNA of the CDR3: TGTGCCAGCAGCCCCACGGGGCGGGAGACAGATACGCAGTATTTT. Protein sequence: CASSPTGRETDTQYF.

This clonotype came up many times. This rearrangement joins TRBV20-1 to TRBJ2-5; D is unresolved. The V and J ends lost 0 bases and 4 bases respectively, with 12 bases between them. The CDR3 extends over 14 amino acids. CDR1 and CDR2 (germline): DFQATT, SNEGSKA (reference sequence). CDR3 in DNA: TGCAGTGCTAGAGACCCCTCCCGCGGAGAGACCCAGTACTTC. This gives the protein CSARDPSRGETQYF.

Worth noting for this clonotype: An end of the junction does not agree with germline; a read error may underlie this. The chain employs TRBV28 and TRBJ2-4; 9 bases match TRBD2. CDR3 length: 12 residues. Germline V lookup: CDR1 MDHEN, CDR2 SYDVKM. The CDR3 bases are TGTGCCAGCAGGTCCATAGCGGGGGAGATCGGCTTC. Protein sequence: CASRSIAGEIGF.

The chain joins TRBV24-1 to TRBJ2-3; the match to TRBD1 covers 7 bases. Germline V gene sequence: CDR1 KGHDR, CDR2 SFDVKD. This CDR3 contains 14 residues. The junction had 3 bases not matched to a gene; V was cut back by 4 bases and J by 3 bases. The CDR3 loop is CATSDGQVTDTQYF. The CDR3 nucleotides read TGTGCCACCAGTGACGGACAGGTAACAGATACGCAGTATTTT.

This clonotype was seen a single time. This chain connects TRBV27 to TRBJ1-4; maybe TRBD1 (5 bases). V lost 1 base, J lost 4 bases, and 10 bases lay in between. The CDR3 spans 15 residues. Germline-derived CDR1 and CDR2 are MNHEY and SMNVEV (reference sequence). For the CDR3, the DNA is TGTGCCAGCAGTTTATATTCAGGGTTTAATGAAAAACTGTTTTTT. Encoded protein: CASSLYSGFNEKLFF.

Notes on this clonotype: The junction departs from germline at one end; a sequencing error may be responsible. This chain links TRBV20-1 with TRBJ2-7; D is possibly TRBD1 or TRBD2 (5 bases each). This CDR3 spans 14 amino acids. The V gene's germline CDR1 is DFQATT and CDR2 SNEGSKA (reference sequence). In DNA, the CDR3 is TGCAGTACTAGAGATGTCCAGGGAGTAGGCGAGCAGTACTTC. This encodes CSTRDVQGVGEQYF.